This TCR beta chain is drawn from a study of cytomegalovirus exposure and HLA in healthy donors. Study results and limitations: Rare TCR sequences predominated, though certain public TCRs were found in many donors.

V shed 3 bases, J shed 5 bases, and the junction held 2 bases outside the gene matches. Germline V gene sequence: CDR1 SGHRS, CDR2 YFSETQ. The CDR3 runs 13 residues. About this clone: Its cognate antigen is unknown.

Primers for the PCR totalled 60 Vbeta and 13 Jbeta. The assay was immunoSEQ multiplex PCR, and TCRdb's table has in-frame clones only and misses some. This sample's clone table lists 130,000 to 150,000 clones. This rearrangement joins TRBV5-1 to TRBJ2-1; 7 bases map to TRBD1. Sequenced input: PBMCs. The source of this sequence is a middle-aged man in good health and CMV-seronegative. The CDR3 DNA sequence: TGCGCCAGCAGCTCGGGACAGAACAATGAGCAGTTCTTC. Amino acid sequence: CASSSGQNNEQFF. Supplemented by reference TRBV5-1 and TRBJ2-1, the full variable domain reads KAGVTQTPRYLIKTRGQQVTLSCSPISGHRSVSWYQQTPGQGLQFLFEYFSETQRNKGNFPGRFSGRQFSNSRSEMNVSTLELGDSALYLCASSSGQNNEQFFGPGTRLTVL.